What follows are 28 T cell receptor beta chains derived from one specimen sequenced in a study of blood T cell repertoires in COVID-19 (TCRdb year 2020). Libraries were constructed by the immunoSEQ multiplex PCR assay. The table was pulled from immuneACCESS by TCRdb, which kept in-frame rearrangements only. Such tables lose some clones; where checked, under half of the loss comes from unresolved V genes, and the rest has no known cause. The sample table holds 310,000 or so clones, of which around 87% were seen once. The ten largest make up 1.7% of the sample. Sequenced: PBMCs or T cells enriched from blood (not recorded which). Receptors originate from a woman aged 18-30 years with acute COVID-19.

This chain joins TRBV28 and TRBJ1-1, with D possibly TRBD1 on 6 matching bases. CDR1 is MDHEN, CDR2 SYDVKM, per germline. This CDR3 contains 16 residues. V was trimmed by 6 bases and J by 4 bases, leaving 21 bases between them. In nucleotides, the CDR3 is TGTGCCAGCAGACTACTATATTTACAGGGATTCACTGAAGCTTTCTTT. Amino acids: CASRLLYLQGFTEAFF.

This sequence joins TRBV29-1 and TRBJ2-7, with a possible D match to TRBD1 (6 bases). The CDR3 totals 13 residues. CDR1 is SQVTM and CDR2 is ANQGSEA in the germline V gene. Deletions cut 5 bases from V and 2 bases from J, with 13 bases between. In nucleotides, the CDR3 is TGCAGCGTTATCGGGGCAGGGGCCTACGAGCAGTACTTC. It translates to CSVIGAGAYEQYF.

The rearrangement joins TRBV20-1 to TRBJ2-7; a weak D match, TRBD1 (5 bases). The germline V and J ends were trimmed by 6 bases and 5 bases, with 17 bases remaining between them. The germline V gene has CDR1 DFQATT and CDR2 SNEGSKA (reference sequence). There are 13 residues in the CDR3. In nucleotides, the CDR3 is TGCAGTGCGAGTACAGGCGACGAGAACGAGCAGTACTTC. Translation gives CSASTGDENEQYF.

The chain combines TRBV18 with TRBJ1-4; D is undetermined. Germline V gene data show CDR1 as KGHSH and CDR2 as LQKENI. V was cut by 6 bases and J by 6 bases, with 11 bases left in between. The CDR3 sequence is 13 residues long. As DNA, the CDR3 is TGTGCCAGCTCCCCTTCCATAGATGAAAAACTGTTTTTT. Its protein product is CASSPSIDEKLFF.

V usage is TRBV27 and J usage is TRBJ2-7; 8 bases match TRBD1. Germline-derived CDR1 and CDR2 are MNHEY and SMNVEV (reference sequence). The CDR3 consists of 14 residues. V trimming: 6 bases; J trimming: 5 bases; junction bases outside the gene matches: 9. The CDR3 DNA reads TGTGCCAGCAGCTCGGGACAGGTCGCCGACGAGCAGTACTTC. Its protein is CASSSGQVADEQYF.

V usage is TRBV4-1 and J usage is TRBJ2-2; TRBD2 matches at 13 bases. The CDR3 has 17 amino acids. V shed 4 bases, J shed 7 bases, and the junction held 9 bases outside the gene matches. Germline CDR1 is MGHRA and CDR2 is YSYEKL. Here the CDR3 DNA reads TGCGCCAGCAGCCGAGAGGGACTAGCGGGACCCCGCGGGGAGCTGTTTTTT. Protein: CASSREGLAGPRGELFF.

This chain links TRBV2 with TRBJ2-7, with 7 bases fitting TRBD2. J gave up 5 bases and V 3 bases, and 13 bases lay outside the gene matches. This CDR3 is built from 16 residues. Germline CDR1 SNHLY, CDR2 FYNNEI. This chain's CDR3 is CASSEGRGRGMNEQYF. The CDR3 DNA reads TGTGCCAGCAGTGAGGGGAGGGGCCGAGGTATGAACGAGCAGTACTTC.

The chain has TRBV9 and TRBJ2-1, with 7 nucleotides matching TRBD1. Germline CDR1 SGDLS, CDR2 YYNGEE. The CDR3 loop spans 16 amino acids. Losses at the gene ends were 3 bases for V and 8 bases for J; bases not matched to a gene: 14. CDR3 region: CASSAGTARSSDEQFF. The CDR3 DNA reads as TGTGCCAGCAGCGCTGGGACAGCCAGGTCGAGCGATGAGCAGTTCTTC.

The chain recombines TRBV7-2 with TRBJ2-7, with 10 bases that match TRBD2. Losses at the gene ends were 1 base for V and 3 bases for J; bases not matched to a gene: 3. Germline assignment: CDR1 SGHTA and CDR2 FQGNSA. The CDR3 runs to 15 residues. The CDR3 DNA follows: TGTGCCAGCAGCTTAGTCGCTAGCGGGAGCTACGAGCAGTACTTC. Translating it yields CASSLVASGSYEQYF.

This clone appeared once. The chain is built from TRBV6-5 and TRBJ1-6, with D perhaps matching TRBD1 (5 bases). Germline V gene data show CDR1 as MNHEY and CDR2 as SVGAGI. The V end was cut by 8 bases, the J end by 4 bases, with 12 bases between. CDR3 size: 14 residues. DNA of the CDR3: TGTGCCAGCGGAGGGACGCTGTATAATTCACCCCTCCACTTT. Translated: CASGGTLYNSPLHF.

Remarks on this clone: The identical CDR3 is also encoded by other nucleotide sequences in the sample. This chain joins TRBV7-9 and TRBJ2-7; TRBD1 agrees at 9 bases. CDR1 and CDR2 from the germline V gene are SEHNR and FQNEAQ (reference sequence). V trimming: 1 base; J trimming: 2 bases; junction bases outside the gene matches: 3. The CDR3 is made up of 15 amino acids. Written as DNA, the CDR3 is TGTGCCAGCAGCTTAGTGGGACAGGGAGCCTACGAGCAGTACTTC. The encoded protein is CASSLVGQGAYEQYF. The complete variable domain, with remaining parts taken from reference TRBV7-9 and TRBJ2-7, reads DTGVSQNPRHKITKRGQNVTFRCDPISEHNRLYWYRQTLGQGPEFLTYFQNEAQLEKSRLLSDRFSAERPKGSFSTLEIQRTEQGDSAMYLCASSLVGQGAYEQYFGPGTRLTVT.

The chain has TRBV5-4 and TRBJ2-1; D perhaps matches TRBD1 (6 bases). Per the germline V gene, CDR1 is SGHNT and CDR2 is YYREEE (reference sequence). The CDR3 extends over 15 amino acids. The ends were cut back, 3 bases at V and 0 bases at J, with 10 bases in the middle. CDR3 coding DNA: TGTGCCAGCAGCTCAGGGGCGAGCTCCTACAATGAGCAGTTCTTC. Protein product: CASSSGASSYNEQFF. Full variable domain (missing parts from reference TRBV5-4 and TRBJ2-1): ETGVTQSPTHLIKTRGQQVTLRCSSQSGHNTVSWYQQALGQGPQFIFQYYREEENGRGNFPPRFSGLQFPNYSSELNVNALELDDSALYLCASSSGASSYNEQFFGPGTRLTVL.

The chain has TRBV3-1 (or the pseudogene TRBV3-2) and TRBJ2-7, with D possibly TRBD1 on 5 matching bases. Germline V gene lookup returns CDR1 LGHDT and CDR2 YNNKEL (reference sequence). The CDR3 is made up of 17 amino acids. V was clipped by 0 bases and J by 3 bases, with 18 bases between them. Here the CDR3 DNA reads TGTGCCAGCAGCCAAGAAACCCCACAGGCTACCTTCTACGAGCAGTACTTC. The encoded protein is CASSQETPQATFYEQYF.

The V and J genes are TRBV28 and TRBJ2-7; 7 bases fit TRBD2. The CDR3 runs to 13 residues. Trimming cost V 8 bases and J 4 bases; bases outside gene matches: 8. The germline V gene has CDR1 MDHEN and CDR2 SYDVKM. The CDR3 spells CASGEGTSYEQYF. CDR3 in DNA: TGTGCCAGCGGGGAGGGGACTTCTTACGAGCAGTACTTC. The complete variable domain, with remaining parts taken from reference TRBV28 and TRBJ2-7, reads DVKVTQSSRYLVKRTGEKVFLECVQDMDHENMFWYRQDPGLGLRLIYFSYDVKMKEKGDIPEGYSVSREKKERFSLILESASTNQTSMYLCASGEGTSYEQYFGPGTRLTVT.

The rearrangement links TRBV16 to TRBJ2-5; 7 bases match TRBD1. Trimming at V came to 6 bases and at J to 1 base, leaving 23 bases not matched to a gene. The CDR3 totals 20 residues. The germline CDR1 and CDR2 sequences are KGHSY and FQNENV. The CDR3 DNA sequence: TGTGCCAGCAGTCCCACGTCTTATACGACAGGGCTATCGGTCCAAGAGACCCAGTACTTC. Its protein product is CASSPTSYTTGLSVQETQYF.

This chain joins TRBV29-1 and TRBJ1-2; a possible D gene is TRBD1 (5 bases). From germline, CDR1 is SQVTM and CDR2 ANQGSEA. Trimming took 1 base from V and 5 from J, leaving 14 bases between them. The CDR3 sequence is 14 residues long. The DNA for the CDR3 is TGCAGCGTTGAAGCCCAGGGTGGGCGATATGGCTACACCTTC. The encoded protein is CSVEAQGGRYGYTF.

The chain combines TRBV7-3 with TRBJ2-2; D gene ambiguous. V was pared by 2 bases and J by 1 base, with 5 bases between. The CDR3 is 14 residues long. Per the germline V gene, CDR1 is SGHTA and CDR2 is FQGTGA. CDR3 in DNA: TGTGCCAGCAGCTTATTAGAGAACACCGGGGAGCTGTTTTTT. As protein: CASSLLENTGELFF. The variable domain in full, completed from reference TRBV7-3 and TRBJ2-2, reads GAGVSQTPSNKVTEKGKYVELRCDPISGHTALYWYRQSLGQGPEFLIYFQGTGAADDSGLPNDRFFAVRPEGSVSTLKIQRTERGDSAVYLCASSLLENTGELFFGEGSRLTVL.

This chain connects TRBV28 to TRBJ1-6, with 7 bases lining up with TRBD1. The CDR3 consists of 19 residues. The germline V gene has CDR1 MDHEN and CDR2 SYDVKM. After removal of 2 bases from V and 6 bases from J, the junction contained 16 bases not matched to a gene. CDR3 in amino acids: CASSLRASVLWDSNSPLHF. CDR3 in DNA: TGTGCCAGCAGTTTAAGAGCCTCAGTCCTATGGGACAGTAATTCACCCCTCCACTTT.

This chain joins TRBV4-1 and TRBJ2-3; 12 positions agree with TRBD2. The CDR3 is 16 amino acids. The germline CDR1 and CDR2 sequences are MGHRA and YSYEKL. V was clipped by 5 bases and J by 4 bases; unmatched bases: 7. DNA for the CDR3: TGCGCCAGCAGCTACTCGACTAGCGGGAGTGCAGATACGCAGTATTTT. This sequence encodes CASSYSTSGSADTQYF.

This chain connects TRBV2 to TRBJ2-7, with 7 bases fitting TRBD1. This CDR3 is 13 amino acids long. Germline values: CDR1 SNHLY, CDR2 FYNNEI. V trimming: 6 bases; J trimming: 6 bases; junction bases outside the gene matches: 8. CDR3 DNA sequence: TGTGCCAGCAGCCTCCTAAGACAGGGCGAGCAGTACTTC. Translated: CASSLLRQGEQYF.

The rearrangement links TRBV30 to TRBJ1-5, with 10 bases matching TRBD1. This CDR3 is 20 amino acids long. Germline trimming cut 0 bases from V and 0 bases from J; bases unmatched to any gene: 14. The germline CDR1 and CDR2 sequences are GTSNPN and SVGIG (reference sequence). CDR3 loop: CAWSVNPRDRGIPSNQPQHF. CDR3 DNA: TGTGCCTGGAGTGTAAATCCCCGGGACAGGGGAATCCCTAGCAATCAGCCCCAGCATTTT.

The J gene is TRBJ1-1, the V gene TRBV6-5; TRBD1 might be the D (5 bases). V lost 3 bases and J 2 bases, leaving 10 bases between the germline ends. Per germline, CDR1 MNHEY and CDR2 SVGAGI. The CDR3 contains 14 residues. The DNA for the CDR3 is TGTGCCAGCAGTTATCAGGGCATTAACACTGAAGCTTTCTTT. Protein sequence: CASSYQGINTEAFF.

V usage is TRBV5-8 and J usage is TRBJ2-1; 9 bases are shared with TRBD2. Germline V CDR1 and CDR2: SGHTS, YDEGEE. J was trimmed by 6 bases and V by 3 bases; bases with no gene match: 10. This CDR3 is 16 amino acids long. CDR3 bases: TGTGCCAGCAGCTCCCGGGGTAGCGGGGGACCCAATGAGCAGTTCTTC. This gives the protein CASSSRGSGGPNEQFF. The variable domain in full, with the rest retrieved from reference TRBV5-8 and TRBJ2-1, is EAGVTQSPTHLIKTRGQQATLRCSPISGHTSVYWYQQALGLGLQFLLWYDEGEERNRGNFPPRFSGRQFPNYSSELNVNALELEDSALYLCASSSRGSGGPNEQFFGPGTRLTVL.

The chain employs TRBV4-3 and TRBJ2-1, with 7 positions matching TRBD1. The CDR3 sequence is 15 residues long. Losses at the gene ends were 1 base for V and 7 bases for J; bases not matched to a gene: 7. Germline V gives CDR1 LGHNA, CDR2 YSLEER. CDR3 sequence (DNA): TGCGCCAGCAGCCAAGGAGACAGGGAGACAAATGAGCAGTTCTTC. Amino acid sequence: CASSQGDRETNEQFF.

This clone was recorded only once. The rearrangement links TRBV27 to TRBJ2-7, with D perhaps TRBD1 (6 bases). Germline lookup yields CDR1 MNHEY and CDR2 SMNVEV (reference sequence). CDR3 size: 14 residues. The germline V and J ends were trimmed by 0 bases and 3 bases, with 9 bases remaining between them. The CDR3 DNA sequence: TGTGCCAGCAGTTTATCGGGGACAATCTACGAGCAGTACTTC. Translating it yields CASSLSGTIYEQYF.

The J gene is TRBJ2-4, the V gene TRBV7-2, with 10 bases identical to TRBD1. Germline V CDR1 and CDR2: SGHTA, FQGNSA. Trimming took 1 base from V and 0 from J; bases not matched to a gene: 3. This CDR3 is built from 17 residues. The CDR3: CASSLGQGALAKNIQYF. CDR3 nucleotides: TGTGCCAGCAGCTTAGGACAGGGGGCGTTAGCCAAAAACATTCAGTACTTC. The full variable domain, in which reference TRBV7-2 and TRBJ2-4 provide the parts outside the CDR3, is GAGVSQSPSNKVTEKGKDVELRCDPISGHTALYWYRQSLGQGLEFLIYFQGNSAPDKSGLPSDRFSAERTGGSVSTLTIQRTQQEDSAVYLCASSLGQGALAKNIQYFGAGTRLSVL.

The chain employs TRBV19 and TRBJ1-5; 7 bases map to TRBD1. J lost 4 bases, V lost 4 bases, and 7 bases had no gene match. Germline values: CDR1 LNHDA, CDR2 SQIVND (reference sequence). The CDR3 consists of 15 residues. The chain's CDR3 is CASSSIQGLNQPQHF. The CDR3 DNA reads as TGTGCCAGTAGTAGCATACAGGGGTTGAATCAGCCCCAGCATTTT.

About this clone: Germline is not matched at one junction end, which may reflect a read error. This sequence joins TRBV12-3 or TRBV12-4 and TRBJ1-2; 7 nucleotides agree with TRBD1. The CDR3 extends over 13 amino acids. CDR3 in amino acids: CASRLGGDNGYTF. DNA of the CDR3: TGTGCCAGCAGGTTAGGGGGCGATAATGGCTACACCTTC.